The 21 T cell receptor beta chains below all came from one sample that was sequenced in a study of T cells in Graves' hyperthyroidism and ophthalmopathy. Template material for amplifying TCR beta CDR3 regions consisted of RNA transcripts. TCR CDR3 regions were first amplified by RT-PCR with HTBI primers. TCRdb ran MiXCR on the multiplex PCR reads and lists one entry per CDR3 protein. The sample includes 450,000 to 650,000 distinct CDR3 sequences, 17% of them seen just once. Sequencing was done on a sample of blood. These TCRs come from a woman aged 18-35 years with Graves' ophthalmopathy.

This clonotype was recorded many times. The rearrangement links TRBV10-3 to TRBJ1-6, with 9 bases that match TRBD1. Trimming at V came to 10 bases and at J to 9 bases, leaving 7 bases not matched to a gene. The germline V gene has CDR1 ENHRY and CDR2 SYGVKD. The CDR3 totals 13 residues. CDR3: CATKGQGGSPLHF. In DNA form, the CDR3 reads TGTGCCACAAAGGGACAGGGTGGTTCACCCCTCCACTTT.

In this sample, this clonotype turned up many times. Here the CDR3 reads CAWSRTGGNDEQYF. The CDR3 region has the DNA TGTGCCTGGAGTCGAACAGGGGGCAACGACGAGCAGTACTTC. The chain has TRBV30 and TRBJ2-7; 9 bases align to TRBD1. After removal of 2 bases from V and 5 bases from J, the junction contained 7 bases not matched to a gene. Germline CDR1 is GTSNPN and CDR2 is SVGIG (reference sequence). The CDR3 loop spans 14 amino acids.

In this sample, this clonotype turned up a few times. This chain joins TRBV27 and TRBJ1-2, with D unresolved. Germline V gene data show CDR1 as MNHEY and CDR2 as SMNVEV (reference sequence). V was trimmed by 4 bases and J by 6 bases, leaving 12 bases between them. The CDR3 sequence is 13 residues long. Here the CDR3 reads CASSSGQWNGYTF. CDR3 nucleotide sequence: TGTGCCAGCAGTTCAGGCCAATGGAATGGCTACACCTTC.

Ten or more counts support this clonotype. The CDR3, as DNA: TGTGCCAGCAGCGGGTGGGTGGGGAAAACTGAAGCTTTCTTT. Protein product: CASSGWVGKTEAFF. The rearrangement links TRBV11-2 to TRBJ1-1; no firm D call. Germline-derived CDR1 and CDR2 are SGHAT and FQNNGV. There are 14 residues in the CDR3. The germline V and J ends were trimmed by 5 bases and 5 bases, with 15 bases remaining between them.

Worth noting for this clonotype: The CDR3 does not close with the conserved phenylalanine or tryptophan, likely indicating a read error. The V call is TRBV28, the J call TRBJ2-7, with 8 bases fitting TRBD2. The germline V gene has CDR1 MDHEN and CDR2 SYDVKM. V lost 3 bases and J lost 5; bases outside the gene matches: 12. The CDR3 is 16 amino acids. The CDR3 DNA reads as TGTGCCAGCAGTTTTAGGACTAGCATCCCAATCCACGAGCAGTACTCC. It is translated as CASSFRTSIPIHEQYS.

This clonotype was observed many times. The V call is TRBV2, the J call TRBJ2-3, with 8 nucleotides matching TRBD1. This CDR3 comprises 15 residues. V was pared by 10 bases and J by 6 bases, with 15 bases of the junction left unmatched. Germline CDR1 and CDR2: SNHLY and FYNNEI. In DNA, the CDR3 is TGTGCCACGTCGAAGGGGGCAGGGGGCCTCGATACGCAGTATTTT. Its protein is CATSKGAGGLDTQYF.

In regard to this clonotype: Sequence at one end of the junction differs from germline and may be a read error. The chain carries TRBV12-3 or TRBV12-4 and TRBJ1-1; D call uncertain. The length of the CDR3 is 12 residues. CDR3 amino acids: CATSFRNTEAFF. Here the CDR3 DNA reads TGTGCCACCAGTTTCCGGAACACTGAAGCTTTCTTT.

This clonotype was observed many times. This chain uses TRBV11-2 with TRBJ2-5; 7 nucleotides agree with TRBD1. V was clipped by 1 base and J by 1 base; unmatched bases: 6. The CDR3 covers 16 residues. The V gene's germline CDR1 is SGHAT and CDR2 FQNNGV. The CDR3 sequence is CASSLGTGQFQETQYF. DNA for the CDR3: TGTGCCAGCAGCTTAGGGACGGGACAGTTCCAAGAGACCCAGTACTTC.

This clonotype showed up many times. V usage is TRBV10-1 and J usage is TRBJ2-3; 8 positions agree with TRBD1. The germline gives CDR1 WNHNN, CDR2 SYGVQD (reference sequence). With 4 bases clipped from V and 0 bases from J, the junction kept 6 bases outside the gene matches. This CDR3 has 16 amino acids. CDR3 sequence (DNA): TGCGCCAGCAGTGGACAGGGGCCTACTAGCACAGATACGCAGTATTTT. Encoded protein: CASSGQGPTSTDTQYF.

This clonotype turned up a few times. The V call is TRBV6-2 or TRBV6-3, the J call TRBJ2-1, with TRBD2 matching over 7 bases. This CDR3 region has 15 residues. Germline values: CDR1 MNHEY, CDR2 SVGEGT. The V gene end was trimmed by 2 bases and the J gene end by 6 bases; junction bases not matched to a gene: 7. The CDR3 DNA reads as TGTGCCAGCAGTTACACCGGACTAGTGTTCAATGAGCAGTTCTTC. This gives the protein CASSYTGLVFNEQFF.

The chain links TRBV20-1 to TRBJ2-4, with D unclear. This CDR3 is built from 13 residues. Trimming shortened V by 5 bases and J by 4 bases, and 12 bases separated the two germline ends. Germline lookup yields CDR1 DFQATT and CDR2 SNEGSKA (reference sequence). This CDR3 reads CSAYLYEKNIQYF. The CDR3 region has the DNA TGCAGTGCTTACTTATACGAGAAAAACATTCAGTACTTC.

This clonotype occurred many times. The chain combines TRBV30 with TRBJ1-1; D unclear. The V gene lost 1 base and the J gene lost 3 bases, with 12 bases spanning the gap. The CDR3 is 14 residues long. Per the germline V gene, CDR1 is GTSNPN and CDR2 is SVGIG (reference sequence). Written as DNA, the CDR3 is TGTGCCTGGAGTGGTGAAAGGGCACACACTGAAGCTTTCTTT. It yields the protein CAWSGERAHTEAFF.

This clonotype was seen repeatedly, ten times or more. This chain uses TRBV2 with TRBJ2-5, with 7 bases identical to TRBD1. Trimming cost V 6 bases and J 5 bases; bases outside gene matches: 9. The CDR3 runs 14 residues. The germline V gene encodes CDR1 SNHLY and CDR2 FYNNEI. CDR3 in amino acids: CASRPDRVDETQYF. Written as DNA, the CDR3 is TGTGCCAGCAGACCCGACAGGGTCGACGAGACCCAGTACTTC.

J is TRBJ2-7 and V is TRBV2, with 16 bases aligning to TRBD2. V was clipped by 6 bases and J by 4 bases; unmatched bases: 9. Per the germline V gene, CDR1 is SNHLY and CDR2 is FYNNEI. The CDR3 spans 17 residues. CDR3 sequence reads: CASSGGLAGGPGYEQYF. CDR3 DNA sequence: TGTGCCAGCAGCGGGGGACTAGCGGGAGGGCCTGGATACGAGCAGTACTTC.

V gene TRBV19 combines with J gene TRBJ2-5, with no clear D. The CDR3 contains 12 residues. V gave up 7 bases and J gave up 0 bases, with 6 bases separating them. From germline, CDR1 is LNHDA and CDR2 SQIVND (reference sequence). CDR3 amino acids: CASNSNQETQYF. The CDR3 nucleotides read TGTGCCAGTAACAGTAACCAAGAGACCCAGTACTTC. The full variable domain, its missing parts supplied by reference TRBV19 and TRBJ2-5, is DGGITQSPKYLFRKEGQNVTLSCEQNLNHDAMYWYRQDPGQGLRLIYYSQIVNDFQKGDIAEGYSVSREKKESFPLTVTSAQKNPTAFYLCASNSNQETQYFGPGTRLLVL.

This clonotype has at least ten counts. CDR3 DNA: TGCGCCAGCAGCCAAGAGCCTAGCCTCCCCTACAATGAGCAGTTCTTC. Its protein is CASSQEPSLPYNEQFF. This rearrangement joins TRBV4-3 to TRBJ2-1; tentative D call: TRBD2 (5 bases). Trimming removed 0 bases from V and 2 bases from J, with 11 bases in between. Germline V gene lookup returns CDR1 LGHNA and CDR2 YSLEER. This CDR3 contains 16 residues.

The gene calls are TRBV5-5 and TRBJ2-5; the D is unclear. The germline gives CDR1 SGHKS, CDR2 YYEKEE (reference sequence). V was trimmed by 1 base and J by 6 bases, leaving 4 bases between them. This CDR3 is 11 amino acids long. The CDR3 loop is CASSLRQTQYF. CDR3 nucleotide sequence: TGTGCCAGCAGCTTGAGGCAGACCCAGTACTTC. The variable domain in full, completed from reference TRBV5-5 and TRBJ2-5, reads DAGVTQSPTHLIKTRGQQVTLRCSPISGHKSVSWYQQVLGQGPQFIFQYYEKEERGRGNFPDRFSARQFPNYSSELNVNALLLGDSALYLCASSLRQTQYFGPGTRLLVL.

This clonotype was counted ten times or more. The gene calls are TRBV20-1 and TRBJ2-7, with 10 positions matching TRBD2. Per the germline V gene, CDR1 is DFQATT and CDR2 is SNEGSKA (reference sequence). CDR3 length equals 14 residues. After removal of 6 bases from V and 3 bases from J, the junction contained 8 bases not matched to a gene. Here the CDR3 reads CSATGTSADYEQYF. The CDR3 bases are TGCAGTGCCACCGGGACTAGCGCGGACTACGAGCAGTACTTC.

This chain links TRBV12-3 or TRBV12-4 with TRBJ2-7, with 8 bases that match TRBD1. This CDR3 is 14 amino acids long. Losses at the gene ends were 2 bases for V and 3 bases for J; bases not matched to a gene: 3. CDR3 region: CASSLQGAFYEQYF. CDR3 DNA: TGTGCCAGCAGTTTACAGGGGGCTTTCTACGAGCAGTACTTC.

This chain joins TRBV7-2 and TRBJ1-3; D might be TRBD1 (5 bases). V lost 5 bases, J lost 4 bases, and 12 bases lay in between. CDR1 SGHTA and CDR2 FQGNSA come from the germline V gene. The CDR3 spans 14 residues. The CDR3 region has the DNA TGTGCCAGCAGCCTCCGACAGATCGGAAACACCATATATTTT. Translation gives CASSLRQIGNTIYF.

The chain joins TRBV9 to TRBJ2-7; TRBD2 matches at 11 bases. The CDR3 extends over 14 amino acids. The ends lost 2 bases at V and 7 bases at J; junction bases unmatched: 5. Germline CDR1 is SGDLS and CDR2 is YYNGEE. The CDR3 bases are TGTGCCAGCAGCGTGACTAGCGGGACTCGTGAGCAGTACTTC. It is translated as CASSVTSGTREQYF. The entire variable domain, with the rest obtained from reference TRBV9 and TRBJ2-7, is as follows: DSGVTQTPKHLITATGQRVTLRCSPRSGDLSVYWYQQSLDQGLQFLIQYYNGEERAKGNILERFSAQQFPDLHSELNLSSLELGDSALYFCASSVTSGTREQYFGPGTRLTVT.